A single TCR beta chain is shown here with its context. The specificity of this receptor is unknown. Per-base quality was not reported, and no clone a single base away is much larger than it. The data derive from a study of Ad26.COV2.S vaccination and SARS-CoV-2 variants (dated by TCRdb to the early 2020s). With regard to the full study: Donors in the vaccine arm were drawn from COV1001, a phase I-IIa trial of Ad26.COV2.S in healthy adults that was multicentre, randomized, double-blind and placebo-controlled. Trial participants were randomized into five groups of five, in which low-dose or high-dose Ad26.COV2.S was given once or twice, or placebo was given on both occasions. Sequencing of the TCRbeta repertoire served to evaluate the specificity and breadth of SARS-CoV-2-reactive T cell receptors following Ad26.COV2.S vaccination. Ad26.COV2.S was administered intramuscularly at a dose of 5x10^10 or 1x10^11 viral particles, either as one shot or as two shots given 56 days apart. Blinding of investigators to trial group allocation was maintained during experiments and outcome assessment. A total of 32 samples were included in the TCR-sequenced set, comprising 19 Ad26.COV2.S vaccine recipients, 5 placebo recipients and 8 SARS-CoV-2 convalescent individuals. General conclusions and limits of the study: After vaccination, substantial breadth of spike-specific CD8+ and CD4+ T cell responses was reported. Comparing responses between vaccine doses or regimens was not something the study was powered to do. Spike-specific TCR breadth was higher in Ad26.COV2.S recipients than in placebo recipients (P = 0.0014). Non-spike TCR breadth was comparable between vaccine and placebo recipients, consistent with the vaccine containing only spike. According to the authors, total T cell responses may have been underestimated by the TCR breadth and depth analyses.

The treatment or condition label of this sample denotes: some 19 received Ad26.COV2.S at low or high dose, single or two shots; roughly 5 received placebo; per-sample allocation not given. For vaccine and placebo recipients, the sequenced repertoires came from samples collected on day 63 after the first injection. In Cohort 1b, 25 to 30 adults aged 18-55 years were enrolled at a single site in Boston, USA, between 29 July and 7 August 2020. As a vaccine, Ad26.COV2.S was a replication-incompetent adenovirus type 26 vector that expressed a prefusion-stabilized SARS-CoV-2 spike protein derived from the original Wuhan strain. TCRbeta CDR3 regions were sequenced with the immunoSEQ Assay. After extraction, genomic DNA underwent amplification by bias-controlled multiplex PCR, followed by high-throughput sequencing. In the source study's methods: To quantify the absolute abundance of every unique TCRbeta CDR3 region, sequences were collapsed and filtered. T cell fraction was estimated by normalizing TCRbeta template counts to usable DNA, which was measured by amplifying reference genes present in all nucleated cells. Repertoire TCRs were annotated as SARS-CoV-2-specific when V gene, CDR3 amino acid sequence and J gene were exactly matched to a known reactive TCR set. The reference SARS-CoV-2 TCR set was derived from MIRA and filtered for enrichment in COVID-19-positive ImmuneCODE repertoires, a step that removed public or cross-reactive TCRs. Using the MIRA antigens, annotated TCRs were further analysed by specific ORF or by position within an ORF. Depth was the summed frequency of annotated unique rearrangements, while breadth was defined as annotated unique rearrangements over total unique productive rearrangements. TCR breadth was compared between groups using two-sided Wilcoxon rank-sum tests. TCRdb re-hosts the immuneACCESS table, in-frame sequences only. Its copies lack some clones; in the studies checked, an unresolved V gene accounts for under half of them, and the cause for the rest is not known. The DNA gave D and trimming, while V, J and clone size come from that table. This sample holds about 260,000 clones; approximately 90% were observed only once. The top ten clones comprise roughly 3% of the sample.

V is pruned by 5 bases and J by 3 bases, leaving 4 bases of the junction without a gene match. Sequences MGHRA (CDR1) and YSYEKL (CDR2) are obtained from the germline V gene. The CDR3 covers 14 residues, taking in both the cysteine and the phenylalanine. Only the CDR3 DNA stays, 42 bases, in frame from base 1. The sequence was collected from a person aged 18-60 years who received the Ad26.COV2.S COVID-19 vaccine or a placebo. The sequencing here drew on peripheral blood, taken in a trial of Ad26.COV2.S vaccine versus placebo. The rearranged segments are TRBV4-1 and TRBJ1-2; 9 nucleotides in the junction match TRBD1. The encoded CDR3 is CASSGDRDHYGYTF. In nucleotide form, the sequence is TGCGCCAGCAGCGGGGACAGGGACCACTATGGCTACACCTTC.